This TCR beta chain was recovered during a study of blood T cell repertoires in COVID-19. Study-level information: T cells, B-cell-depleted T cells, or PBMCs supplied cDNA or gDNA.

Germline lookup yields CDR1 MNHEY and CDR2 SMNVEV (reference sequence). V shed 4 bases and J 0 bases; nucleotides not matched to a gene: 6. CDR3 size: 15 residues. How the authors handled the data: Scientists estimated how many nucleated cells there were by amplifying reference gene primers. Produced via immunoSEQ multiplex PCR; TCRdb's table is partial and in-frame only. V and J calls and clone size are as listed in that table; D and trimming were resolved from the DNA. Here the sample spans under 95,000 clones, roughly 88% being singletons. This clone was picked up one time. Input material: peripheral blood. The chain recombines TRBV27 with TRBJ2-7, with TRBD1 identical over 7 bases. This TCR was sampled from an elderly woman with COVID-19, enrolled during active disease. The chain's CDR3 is CASSCDREPSYEQYF. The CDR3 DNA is TGTGCCAGCAGTTGCGACAGGGAACCCTCCTACGAGCAGTACTTC.